A selection of T cell receptor beta chains follows, all from one sample in a study of T cell responses to AZD1222 COVID-19 vaccine. TCRdb keeps only in-frame clones here, not all; method: immunoSEQ multiplex PCR. The sample yields 150,000 to 200,000 clones, roughly 93% seen once. The sequenced sample was peripheral blood, obtained on day 0 of AZD1222 vaccination. The source is an adult in good health. CDR3s include the opening cysteine and the closing phenylalanine or tryptophan. Fields, in order: clone size, V gene, J gene, D gene, CDR3 DNA, CDR3 protein. D genes are given only for firm matches. Clone sizes are given selectively: once, few, many, or a class where the clone is expanded.

-	TRBV9	TRBJ2-3	TRBD2	TGTGCCAGCAGCGAAGAGGGCGGCGGGAGCGCATTCACAGATACGCAGTATTTT	CASSEEGGGSAFTDTQYF
-	TRBV10-2	TRBJ2-2	-	TGCGCCAGCAGTGATCTGGGTTTGGTTTTGCGGGAGCTGTTTTTT	CASSDLGLVLRELFF
-	TRBV4-3	TRBJ2-2	-	TGCGCCAGCAGCCAAGGAATGAACACCGGGGAGCTGTTTTTT	CASSQGMNTGELFF
-	TRBV19	TRBJ1-2	-	TGTGCCAGTAAAGGGGTCTCAGGCGGCTACACCTTC	CASKGVSGGYTF
-	TRBV12-3/TRBV12-4	TRBJ1-1	-	TGTGCCAGCAGCGCACCAGCAGAAGCTTTCTTT	CASSAPAEAFF
-	TRBV28	TRBJ1-1	-	TGTGCCAGCAGTCAAACTCTTCAGCGGAACACTGAAGCTTTCTTT	CASSQTLQRNTEAFF
-	TRBV5-3	TRBJ2-7	-	TGTGCCAGAAGCTTGCTCGACCGGTACTTC	CARSLLDRYF
-	TRBV28	TRBJ2-2	TRBD2	TGTGCCAGCAGCCCGAGCGGGAGTCAAGGCACCGGGGAGCTGTTTTTT	CASSPSGSQGTGELFF
-	TRBV30	TRBJ1-5	-	TGTGCCTGGAGTCTCCTCCGCAATCAGCCCCAGCATTTT	CAWSLLRNQPQHF
-	TRBV28	TRBJ2-2	TRBD1	TGTGCCAGCATCGGCCGGGACAGGGATCTCACCGGGGAGCTGTTTTTT	CASIGRDRDLTGELFF
-	TRBV7-2	TRBJ2-7	-	TGTGCCAGCAGCTCCCCCACGCGGGATCTCGAGCAGTACTTC	CASSSPTRDLEQYF
-	TRBV27	TRBJ1-2	-	TGTGCCAGCAGTTTAGGGGCATGGGAGTCGCGGGGCTACACCTTC	CASSLGAWESRGYTF
-	TRBV3-1/TRBV3-2	TRBJ2-2	-	TGTGCCAGCAGCCACTTCAGAACTAGGCTCGGGGAGCTGTTTTTT	CASSHFRTRLGELFF
-	TRBV19	TRBJ1-3	TRBD1	TGTGCCAGTAGTCCCGGGGACAGGGTTTTCTCTGGAAACACCATATATTTT	CASSPGDRVFSGNTIYF
-	TRBV30	TRBJ2-7	-	TGTGCCTGGAGTGCCCCCCAGCCGATGCTGGGGCAGTACTTC	CAWSAPQPMLGQYF
-	TRBV7-9	TRBJ1-1	-	TGTGCCAGCAGGGGGGCGGCTCGGGTAGACACTGAAGCTTTCTTT	CASRGAARVDTEAFF
-	TRBV3-1/TRBV3-2	TRBJ2-7	TRBD1	TGTGCCAGCAGCCAGCCGGGACAGGGGTATTACGAGCAGTACTTC	CASSQPGQGYYEQYF
-	TRBV19	TRBJ2-3	TRBD2	TGTGCCAGTAGTATAATCAGTGGCGGGAGTGGGGATACGCAGTATTTT	CASSIISGGSGDTQYF
-	TRBV5-6	TRBJ2-3	-	TGTGCCAGCAGCCCACTCCGTGGGCGGGTTGGAACAGATACGCAGTATTTT	CASSPLRGRVGTDTQYF
-	TRBV4-1	TRBJ2-2	-	TGCGCCAGCAGCCAAGATAGGGGCAGAGCAACCGGGGAGCTGTTTTTT	CASSQDRGRATGELFF
once	TRBV5-6	TRBJ1-2	-	TGTGCCAGCAGCTTGGTTGCGGGGGGCAACTATGGCTACACCTTC	CASSLVAGGNYGYTF
-	TRBV6-5	TRBJ1-4	-	TGTGCCAGCAGACCGGGACTATTAGAAAAACTGTTTTTT	CASRPGLLEKLFF
-	TRBV9	TRBJ1-5	TRBD1	TGTGCCAGCAGCGCTAGGGGACAGGGCGGTCAGCCCCAGCATTTT	CASSARGQGGQPQHF